The 27 T cell receptor beta chains reported below all come from one sample, sequenced in a study of cytomegalovirus exposure and HLA in healthy donors. The PCR had 60 Vbeta and 13 Jbeta primers. TCRdb keeps only in-frame clones here, not all; method: immunoSEQ multiplex PCR. Of around 19,000 clones in the sample, under 90% are singletons; the top ten hold over 20%. Sample: PBMCs. These receptors all stem from a human donor in good health.

DNA of the CDR3: TGCGCCAGCAGCTTCCCGGTGGTAGCGGGAGGGTCCCCCCAGTACTTC. Protein: CASSFPVVAGGSPQYF. The chain links TRBV5-1 to TRBJ2-5; 11 positions match TRBD2. The germline V gene encodes CDR1 SGHRS and CDR2 YFSETQ. V lost 2 bases to trimming and J lost 9 bases; unmatched junction nucleotides: 12. The CDR3 is made up of 16 amino acids. Full variable domain (rest looked up from reference TRBV5-1 and TRBJ2-5): KAGVTQTPRYLIKTRGQQVTLSCSPISGHRSVSWYQQTPGQGLQFLFEYFSETQRNKGNFPGRFSGRQFSNSRSEMNVSTLELGDSALYLCASSFPVVAGGSPQYFGPGTRLLVL.

This clone was recorded once. The V gene is TRBV6-5, the J gene TRBJ2-5, with 12 nucleotides matching TRBD2. The CDR3 is made up of 16 amino acids. With V trimmed by 4 bases and J by 0 bases, 3 bases remained unmatched. Germline CDR1 and CDR2: MNHEY and SVGAGI. The CDR3 DNA reads as TGTGCCAGCAGTTCACTAGCGGGGGGAGACCAAGAGACCCAGTACTTC. This sequence encodes CASSSLAGGDQETQYF.

V is TRBV29-1 and J is TRBJ2-1; no reliable D call. In germline, CDR1 is SQVTM, CDR2 ANQGSEA. The CDR3 totals 12 residues. Trimming stripped 3 bases from V and 4 bases from J, with 7 bases between. The CDR3 sequence: CSVDNRYNEQFF. CDR3 sequence (DNA): TGCAGCGTTGATAATCGGTACAATGAGCAGTTCTTC.

The V and J genes are TRBV15 and TRBJ1-1, with D perhaps TRBD1 (5 bases). Germline V gene lookup returns CDR1 LNHNV and CDR2 YYDKDF (reference sequence). CDR3 length equals 15 residues. Trimming shortened V by 1 base and J by 4 bases, and 13 bases separated the two germline ends. The CDR3 here is CATSRAYGGGTEAFF. For the CDR3, the DNA is TGTGCCACCAGCAGAGCGTACGGGGGAGGCACTGAAGCTTTCTTT.

The sample holds one count of this clone. The rearrangement uses TRBV9 and TRBJ1-2; weak D call: TRBD1 (6 bases). This CDR3 is 13 amino acids long. Trimming took 5 bases from V and 2 from J, leaving 10 bases between them. Germline CDR1 is SGDLS and CDR2 is YYNGEE. The CDR3 sequence is CASRQDRNYGYTF. CDR3 DNA: TGTGCCAGCAGGCAGGACAGAAACTATGGCTACACCTTC. The full variable domain, in which reference TRBV9 and TRBJ1-2 provide the parts outside the CDR3, is DSGVTQTPKHLITATGQRVTLRCSPRSGDLSVYWYQQSLDQGLQFLIQYYNGEERAKGNILERFSAQQFPDLHSELNLSSLELGDSALYFCASRQDRNYGYTFGSGTRLTVV.

CDR3 residues: CASSQVVVEASQGSPLHF. The CDR3 DNA follows: TGTGCCAGCAGCCAAGTGGTTGTGGAGGCGTCTCAAGGTTCACCCCTCCACTTT. The rearrangement uses TRBV4-2 and TRBJ1-6; D not resolved. V was trimmed by 1 base and J by 9 bases, leaving 22 bases between them. Germline CDR1 reads LGHNA; CDR2 reads YNFKEQ. This CDR3 has 18 residues.

This chain uses TRBV7-2 with TRBJ1-1; 9 bases map to TRBD1. Germline V gene lookup returns CDR1 SGHTA and CDR2 FQGNSA. The CDR3 is made up of 16 amino acids. V was clipped by 1 base and J by 3 bases; unmatched bases: 6. Here the CDR3 reads CASSLGDRVGYTEAFF. The CDR3 coding sequence is TGTGCCAGCAGCTTAGGGGACAGGGTGGGTTACACTGAAGCTTTCTTT. The variable domain in full, completed from reference TRBV7-2 and TRBJ1-1, reads GAGVSQSPSNKVTEKGKDVELRCDPISGHTALYWYRQSLGQGLEFLIYFQGNSAPDKSGLPSDRFSAERTGGSVSTLTIQRTQQEDSAVYLCASSLGDRVGYTEAFFGQGTRLTVV.

The chain employs TRBV18 and TRBJ1-2, with 7 bases matching TRBD1. With V trimmed by 4 bases and J by 5 bases, 10 bases remained unmatched. The CDR3 loop spans 15 amino acids. Germline-derived CDR1 and CDR2 are KGHSH and LQKENI. CDR3 sequence: CASSLDRDQLYGYTF. The CDR3 nucleotides read TGTGCCAGCTCACTAGACAGGGATCAACTTTATGGCTACACCTTC.

CDR3 coding DNA: TGCGCCACTCCTCTTCGGGAGGAAAAGAAACTGTTTTTT. Protein product: CATPLREEKKLFF. This chain joins TRBV10-1 and TRBJ1-4; unclear D gene. Trimming removed 10 bases from V and 11 bases from J, with 20 bases in between. Germline CDR1 WNHNN, CDR2 SYGVQD (reference sequence). This CDR3 is built from 13 residues.

The gene calls are TRBV5-4 and TRBJ2-3; 10 positions match TRBD2. CDR1 is SGHNT and CDR2 is YYREEE in the germline V gene (reference sequence). The CDR3 consists of 17 residues. With V trimmed by 1 base and J by 3 bases, 8 bases remained unmatched. The CDR3 DNA reads TGTGCCAGCAGCTTGAAGTCTAGCGGGAGAAGGACAGATACGCAGTATTTT. It translates to CASSLKSSGRRTDTQYF.

The chain employs TRBV9 and TRBJ2-2; 15 positions match TRBD2. Germline values: CDR1 SGDLS, CDR2 YYNGEE. J gave up 4 bases and V 5 bases, and 6 bases lay outside the gene matches. This CDR3 region has 17 residues. The CDR3 spells CASSSRTSGRGTGELFF. The CDR3 DNA reads as TGTGCCAGCAGTTCTAGGACTAGCGGGAGGGGCACCGGGGAGCTGTTTTTT.

The gene calls are TRBV9 and TRBJ2-5, with 9 bases matching TRBD2. The better agreement between TRBJ2-7 and the DNA end casts doubt on the J call. Germline V gene sequence: CDR1 SGDLS, CDR2 YYNGEE. This CDR3 is 15 amino acids long. The CDR3 DNA sequence: TGTGCCAGCAGCGCTTCCGGGACTAGCAGCTACGAGCAGTACTTC. This gives the protein CASSASGTSSYEQYF.

Only a few counts were recorded for this clone. The chain is built from TRBV19 and TRBJ2-6; no reliable D call. V was trimmed by 0 bases and J by 0 bases, leaving 6 bases between them. Germline V gene sequence: CDR1 LNHDA, CDR2 SQIVND (reference sequence). This CDR3 has 16 amino acids. In nucleotides, the CDR3 is TGTGCCAGTAGTATAGAATCTTACTCTGGGGCCAACGTCCTGACTTTC. Protein product: CASSIESYSGANVLTF.

The chain couples TRBV9 to TRBJ2-7, with no clear D. CDR3 length equals 14 residues. Germline lookup yields CDR1 SGDLS and CDR2 YYNGEE. Trimming removed 1 base at V and 1 base at J, with 9 bases between. The CDR3: CASSVFEWSYEQYF. CDR3 sequence (DNA): TGTGCCAGCAGCGTATTCGAGTGGTCCTACGAGCAGTACTTC.

This CDR3 reads CASSSLLTSGSEDTQYF. CDR3 nucleotides: TGTGCCAGCAGCTCCCTATTGACTAGCGGGAGTGAAGATACGCAGTATTTT. This chain joins TRBV7-6 and TRBJ2-3; TRBD2 aligns across 12 bases. CDR1 and CDR2 (germline): SGHVS, FNYEAQ. With 4 bases clipped from V and 5 bases from J, the junction kept 10 bases outside the gene matches. This CDR3 has 17 residues.

CDR3 in amino acids: CASSSAAPSNQPQHF. The CDR3 coding sequence is TGCGCCAGCAGTTCCGCGGCCCCTTCAAATCAGCCCCAGCATTTT. The chain couples TRBV10-2 to TRBJ1-5, with no clear D. Trimming shortened V by 5 bases and J by 4 bases, and 15 bases separated the two germline ends. CDR1 WSHSY and CDR2 SAAADI come from the germline V gene. CDR3 length: 15 amino acids.

The rearrangement links TRBV6-5 to TRBJ1-2, with D perhaps matching TRBD1 (6 bases). The germline gives CDR1 MNHEY, CDR2 SVGAGI. There are 15 residues in the CDR3. Trimming shortened V by 2 bases and J by 4 bases, and 14 bases separated the two germline ends. The CDR3 coding sequence is TGTGCCAGCAGTTACGGGGCAGGGGTGGCCTATGGCTACACCTTC. Amino acid sequence: CASSYGAGVAYGYTF.

V gene TRBV5-1 combines with J gene TRBJ1-4; D ambiguous. The germline V and J ends were trimmed by 0 bases and 4 bases, with 13 bases remaining between them. CDR3 size: 16 residues. The germline CDR1 and CDR2 sequences are SGHRS and YFSETQ. This CDR3 reads CASSLGASTLNEKLFF. CDR3 in DNA: TGCGCCAGCAGCTTGGGGGCCAGTACCCTTAATGAAAAACTGTTTTTT.

This chain joins TRBV5-4 and TRBJ2-2, with 7 bases identical to TRBD1. Germline assignment: CDR1 SGHNT and CDR2 YYREEE (reference sequence). Trimming took 4 bases from V and 11 from J; bases not matched to a gene: 5. The CDR3 consists of 12 residues. The CDR3 DNA sequence: TGTGCCAGCAGCCGAGACAGGGCAGAGCTGTTTTTT. This sequence encodes CASSRDRAELFF.

Note on this clone: At one end, the junction sequence differs from germline, possibly due to a read error. This chain uses TRBV29-1 with TRBJ2-3, with D maybe TRBD2 (5 bases). Germline V CDR1 and CDR2: SQVTM, ANQGSEA. This CDR3 contains 13 residues. The CDR3 is CSAELELTDTQYF. CDR3 bases: TGCAGCGCTGAACTAGAATTGACAGATACGCAGTATTTT.

The chain carries TRBV2 and TRBJ2-1, with TRBD2 matching 10 bases. The length of the CDR3 is 15 residues. Germline trimming cut 7 bases from V and 4 bases from J; bases unmatched to any gene: 7. The germline CDR1 and CDR2 sequences are SNHLY and FYNNEI. CDR3 nucleotide sequence: TGTGCCAGCACCTCAACTAGCGGGGTATACAATGAGCAGTTCTTC. It encodes CASTSTSGVYNEQFF.

This chain links TRBV30 with TRBJ2-7, with 8 bases aligning to TRBD1. The CDR3 loop spans 13 amino acids. V gave up 0 bases and J gave up 6 bases; unmatched junction bases: 4. The germline V gene has CDR1 GTSNPN and CDR2 SVGIG (reference sequence). For the CDR3, the DNA is TGTGCCTGGAGTGTAGGACAGGGTAGCGAGCAGTACTTC. Translation gives CAWSVGQGSEQYF.

This clone has a single count. The chain employs TRBV5-5 and TRBJ1-4; 8 bases are a match to TRBD1. CDR3 length equals 15 residues. Trimming took 4 bases from V and 5 from J; bases not matched to a gene: 7. CDR1 and CDR2 (germline): SGHKS, YYEKEE (reference sequence). The DNA of the CDR3 is TGTGCCAGCAGCGTGCCGGGACAGGACAATGAAAAACTGTTTTTT. Translating it yields CASSVPGQDNEKLFF.

J is TRBJ1-1 and V is TRBV6-1, with TRBD1 identical over 7 bases. Trimming removed 1 base from V and 8 bases from J; junction bases left unmatched: 13. The CDR3 has 16 amino acids. Germline assignment: CDR1 MNHNS and CDR2 SASEGT. For the CDR3, the DNA is TGTGCCAGCAGTGAAGTATTTTACCGGGACAGATTAGAAGCTTTCTTT. Translated: CASSEVFYRDRLEAFF.

By sample share, this clone is large. This sample also contains other DNA sequences that code for the same CDR3. The genes are TRBV11-2 and TRBJ2-7, with D tentatively TRBD1 (6 bases). This CDR3 is built from 14 residues. Germline lookup yields CDR1 SGHAT and CDR2 FQNNGV. V gave up 3 bases and J gave up 0 bases, with 9 bases separating them. CDR3 sequence reads: CASSFVDSSYEQYF. The CDR3 region has the DNA TGTGCCAGCAGCTTCGTGGACAGCTCCTACGAGCAGTACTTC.

On this clone itself: At the DNA level, this CDR3 is encoded by other sequences in the same sample as well. The genes are TRBV6-1 and TRBJ1-2; a possible D gene is TRBD1 (6 bases). Germline V gene sequence: CDR1 MNHNS, CDR2 SASEGT. The CDR3 has 14 residues. Trimming shortened V by 5 bases and J by 3 bases, and 13 bases separated the two germline ends. DNA for the CDR3: TGTGCCAGCAGTAATATCGGGACATACTATGGCTACACCTTC. This codes for CASSNIGTYYGYTF.

This clone was recorded once. The CDR3 region is CASSFTGGLDTQYF. DNA for the CDR3: TGTGCCAGCAGTTTTACAGGGGGCCTAGATACGCAGTATTTT. The V call is TRBV28, the J call TRBJ2-3; 9 nucleotides agree with TRBD1. V shed 3 bases and J 5 bases; nucleotides not matched to a gene: 3. The CDR3 loop spans 14 amino acids. CDR1 MDHEN and CDR2 SYDVKM come from the germline V gene. The full variable domain, its missing parts supplied by reference TRBV28 and TRBJ2-3, is DVKVTQSSRYLVKRTGEKVFLECVQDMDHENMFWYRQDPGLGLRLIYFSYDVKMKEKGDIPEGYSVSREKKERFSLILESASTNQTSMYLCASSFTGGLDTQYFGPGTRLTVL.